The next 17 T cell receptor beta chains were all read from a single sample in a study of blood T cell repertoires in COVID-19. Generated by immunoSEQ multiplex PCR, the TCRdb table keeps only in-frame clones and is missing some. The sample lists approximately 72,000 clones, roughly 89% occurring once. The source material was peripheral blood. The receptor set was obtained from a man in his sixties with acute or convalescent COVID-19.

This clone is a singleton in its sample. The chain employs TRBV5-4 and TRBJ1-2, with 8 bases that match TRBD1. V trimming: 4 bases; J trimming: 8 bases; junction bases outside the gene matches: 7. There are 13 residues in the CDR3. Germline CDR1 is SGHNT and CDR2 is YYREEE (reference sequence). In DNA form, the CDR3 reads TGTGCCAGCAGCCATCAGGGGGCTCTAGGCTACACCTTC. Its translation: CASSHQGALGYTF.

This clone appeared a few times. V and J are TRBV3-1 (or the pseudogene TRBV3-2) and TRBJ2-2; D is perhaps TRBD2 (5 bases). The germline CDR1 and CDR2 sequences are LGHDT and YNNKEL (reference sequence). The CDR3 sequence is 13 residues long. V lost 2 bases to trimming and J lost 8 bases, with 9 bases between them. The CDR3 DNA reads TGTGCCAGCAGCCAATTACTAGTTGGGGAGCTGTTTTTT. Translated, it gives CASSQLLVGELFF.

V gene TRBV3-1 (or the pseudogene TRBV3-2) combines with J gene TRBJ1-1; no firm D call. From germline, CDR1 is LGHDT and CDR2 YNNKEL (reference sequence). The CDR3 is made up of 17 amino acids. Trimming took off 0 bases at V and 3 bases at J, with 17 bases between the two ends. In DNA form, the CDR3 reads TGTGCCAGCAGCCAAGAGCCCTACTCGCGGGGATACACTGAAGCTTTCTTT. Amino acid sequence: CASSQEPYSRGYTEAFF.

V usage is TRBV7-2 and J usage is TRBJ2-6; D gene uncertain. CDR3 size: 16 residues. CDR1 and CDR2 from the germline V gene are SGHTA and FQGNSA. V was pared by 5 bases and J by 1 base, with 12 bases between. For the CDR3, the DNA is TGTGCCAGCAGCCCTCAAGTACAGTCTGGGGCCAACGTCCTGACTTTC. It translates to CASSPQVQSGANVLTF.

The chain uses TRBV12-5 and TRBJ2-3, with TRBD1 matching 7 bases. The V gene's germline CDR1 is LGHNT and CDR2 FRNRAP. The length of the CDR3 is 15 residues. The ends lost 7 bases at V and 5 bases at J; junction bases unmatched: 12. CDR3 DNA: TGTGCTAGTGCCCTGGGACAGACGGGGCTAGATACGCAGTATTTT. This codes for CASALGQTGLDTQYF. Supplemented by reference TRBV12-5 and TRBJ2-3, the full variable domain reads DARVTQTPRHKVTEMGQEVTMRCQPILGHNTVFWYRQTMMQGLELLAYFRNRAPLDDSGMPKDRFSAEMPDATLATLKIQPSEPRDSAVYFCASALGQTGLDTQYFGPGTRLTVL.

CDR3 amino acids: CASSFGGSRYGYTF. CDR3 bases: TGTGCCAGCAGCTTTGGGGGGTCTCGCTATGGCTACACCTTC. The chain couples TRBV7-8 to TRBJ1-2, with a tentative D call TRBD1 (5 bases). V was shortened by 3 bases and J by 4 bases, with 12 bases between the two germline ends. The CDR3 loop spans 14 amino acids. Germline V gene sequence: CDR1 SGHVS, CDR2 FQNEAQ.

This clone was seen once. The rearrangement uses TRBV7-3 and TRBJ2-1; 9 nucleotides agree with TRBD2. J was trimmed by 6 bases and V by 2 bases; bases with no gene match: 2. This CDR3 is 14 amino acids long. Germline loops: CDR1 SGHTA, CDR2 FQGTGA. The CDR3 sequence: CASSLGTSPNEQFF. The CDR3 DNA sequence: TGTGCCAGCAGCTTAGGGACTAGCCCCAATGAGCAGTTCTTC.

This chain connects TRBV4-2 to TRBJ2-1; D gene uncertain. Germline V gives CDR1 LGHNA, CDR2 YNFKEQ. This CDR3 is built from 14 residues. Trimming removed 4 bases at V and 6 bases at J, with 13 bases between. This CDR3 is CASSLGSVSNEQFF. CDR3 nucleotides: TGTGCCAGCAGCCTCGGCAGCGTTTCCAATGAGCAGTTCTTC.

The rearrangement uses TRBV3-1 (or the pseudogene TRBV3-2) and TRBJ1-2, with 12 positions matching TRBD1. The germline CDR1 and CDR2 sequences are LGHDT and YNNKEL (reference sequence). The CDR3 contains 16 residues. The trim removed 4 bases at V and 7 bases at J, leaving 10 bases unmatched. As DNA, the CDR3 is TGTGCCAGCAGCCCGCGGGACAGGGGGCTGAAAGGTGGCTACACCTTC. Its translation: CASSPRDRGLKGGYTF.

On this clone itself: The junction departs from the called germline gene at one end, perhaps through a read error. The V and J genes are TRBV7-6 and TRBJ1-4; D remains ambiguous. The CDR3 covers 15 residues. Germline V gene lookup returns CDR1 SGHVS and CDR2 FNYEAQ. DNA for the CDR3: TGTGCCAGCAGCCTAGCCCACTCCCGGAATGAAAAACTGTTTTTT. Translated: CASSLAHSRNEKLFF. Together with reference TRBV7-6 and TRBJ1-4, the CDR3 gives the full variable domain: GAGVSQSPRYKVTKRGQDVALRCDPISGHVSLYWYRQALGQGPEFLTYFNYEAQQDKSGLPNDRFSAERPEGSISTLTIQRTEQRDSAMYRCASSLAHSRNEKLFFGSGTQLSVL.

CDR3 DNA: TGTGCCAGCAACACCAGGGGGCGCATCAATCAGCCCCAGCATTTT. Protein: CASNTRGRINQPQHF. The V gene is TRBV28, the J gene TRBJ1-5; 8 positions agree with TRBD1. The CDR3 is 15 amino acids. With V trimmed by 7 bases and J by 3 bases, 8 bases remained unmatched. Germline values: CDR1 MDHEN, CDR2 SYDVKM.

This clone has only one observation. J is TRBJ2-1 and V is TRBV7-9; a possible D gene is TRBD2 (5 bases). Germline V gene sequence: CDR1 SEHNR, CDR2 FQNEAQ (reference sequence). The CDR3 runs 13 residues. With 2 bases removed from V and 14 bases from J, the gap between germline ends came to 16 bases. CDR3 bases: TGTGCCAGCAGCTTAATCATGGGAGCAAGGGAGTTCTTC. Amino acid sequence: CASSLIMGAREFF.

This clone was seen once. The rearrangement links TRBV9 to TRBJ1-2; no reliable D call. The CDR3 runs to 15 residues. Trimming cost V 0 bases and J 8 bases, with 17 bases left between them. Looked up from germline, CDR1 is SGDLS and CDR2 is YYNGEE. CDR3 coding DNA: TGTGCCAGCAGCGTAGAGGAGGGCAGTTTGAGGGGCTACACCTTC. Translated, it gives CASSVEEGSLRGYTF.

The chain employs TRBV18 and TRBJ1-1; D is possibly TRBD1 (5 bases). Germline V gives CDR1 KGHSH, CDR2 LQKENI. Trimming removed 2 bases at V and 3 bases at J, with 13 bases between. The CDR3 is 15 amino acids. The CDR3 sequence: CASSPFFGGDTEAFF. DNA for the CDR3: TGTGCCAGCTCACCATTTTTCGGAGGGGACACTGAAGCTTTCTTT. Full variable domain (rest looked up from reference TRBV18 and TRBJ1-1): NAGVMQNPRHLVRRRGQEARLRCSPMKGHSHVYWYRQLPEEGLKFMVYLQKENIIDESGMPKERFSAEFPKEGPSILRIQQVVRGDSAAYFCASSPFFGGDTEAFFGQGTRLTVV.

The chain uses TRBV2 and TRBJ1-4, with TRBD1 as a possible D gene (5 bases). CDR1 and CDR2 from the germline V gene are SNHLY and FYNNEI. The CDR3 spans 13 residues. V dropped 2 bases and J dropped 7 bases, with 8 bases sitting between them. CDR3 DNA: TGTGCCAGCAGTGAAACGGGGGGTGAAAAACTGTTTTTT. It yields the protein CASSETGGEKLFF.

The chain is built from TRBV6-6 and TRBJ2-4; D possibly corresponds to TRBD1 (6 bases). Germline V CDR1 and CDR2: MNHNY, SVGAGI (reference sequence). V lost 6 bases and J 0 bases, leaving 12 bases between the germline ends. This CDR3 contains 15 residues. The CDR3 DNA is TGTGCCAGCAGCACGGACAGAATAGCCAAAAACATTCAGTACTTC. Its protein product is CASSTDRIAKNIQYF.

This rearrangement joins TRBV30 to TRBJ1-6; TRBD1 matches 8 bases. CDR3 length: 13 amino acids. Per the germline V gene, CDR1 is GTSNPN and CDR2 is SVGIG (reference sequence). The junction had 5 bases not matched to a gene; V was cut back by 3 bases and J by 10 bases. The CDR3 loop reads CAWRDREGSPLHF. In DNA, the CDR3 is TGTGCCTGGAGGGACAGGGAGGGATCACCCCTCCACTTT. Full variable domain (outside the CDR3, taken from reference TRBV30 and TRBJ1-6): SQTIHQWPATLVQPVGSPLSLECTVEGTSNPNLYWYRQAAGRGLQLLFYSVGIGQISSEVPQNLSASRPQDRQFILSSKKLLLSDSGFYLCAWRDREGSPLHFGNGTRLTVT.